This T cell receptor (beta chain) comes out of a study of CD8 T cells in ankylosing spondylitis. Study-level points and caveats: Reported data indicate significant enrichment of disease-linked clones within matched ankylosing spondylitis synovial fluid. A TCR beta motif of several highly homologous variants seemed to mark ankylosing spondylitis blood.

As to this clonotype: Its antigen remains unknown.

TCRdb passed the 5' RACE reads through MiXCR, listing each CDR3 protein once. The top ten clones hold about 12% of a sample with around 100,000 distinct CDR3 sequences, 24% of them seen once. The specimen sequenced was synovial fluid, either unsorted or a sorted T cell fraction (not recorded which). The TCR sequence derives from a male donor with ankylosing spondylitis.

The DNA for the CDR3 is TGTGCCAGCAGCCAAGTAGTCGGCGGGAGGGCATCGGAGACCCAGTACTTC. It translates to CASSQVVGGRASETQYF. This sequence joins TRBV14 and TRBJ2-5; 9 bases fit TRBD2. This CDR3 has 17 residues. Germline loops: CDR1 SGHDN, CDR2 FVKESK. V lost 1 base and J lost 5; bases outside the gene matches: 11.